A selection of T cell receptor beta chains follows, all from one sample in a study of shared clonotypes between healthy human individuals. Repertoires were generated with immunoSEQ multiplex PCR, while TCRdb's copy carries only in-frame clones and drops some. The repertoire holds 300,000 or so clones, with about 74% as singletons. Sequencing used memory CD4+ T cells sorted from blood. Every receptor here comes from a young man in good health. Each CDR3 is given with its conserved first and last residue. A D gene is named only where the DNA matches it firmly. Clone size is shown for a subset of rows, as once, few, many or a class of expanded clone.

clone_size j_call v_call d_call cdr3_length cdr3_nt cdr3_aa
. TRBJ2-7 TRBV14 . 11 TGTGCCAGCAGCCAGAGATACGAGCAGTACTTC CASSQRYEQYF
. TRBJ2-5 TRBV18 . 15 TGTGCCAGCTCACCACAAACCGGACGGGACGCGACCCAGTACTTC CASSPQTGRDATQYF
. TRBJ2-1 TRBV28 . 13 TGTGCCAGCAGTTTTACCGCTTACAATGAGCAGTTCTTC CASSFTAYNEQFF
. TRBJ2-3 TRBV9 TRBD2 15 TGTGCCAGCAGCCCTAGCGGGAGAGTGACAGATACGCAGTATTTT CASSPSGRVTDTQYF
. TRBJ1-1 TRBV29-1 TRBD1 17 TGCAGCGTTGGCTCACTTCCGGGACAGATAATCAACACTGAAGCTTTCTTT CSVGSLPGQIINTEAFF
. TRBJ1-2 TRBV6-1 . 13 TGTGCCAGCAGTGAAGCGTGGGACTATGGCTACACCTTC CASSEAWDYGYTF
. TRBJ2-7 TRBV5-1 . 14 TGCGCCAGCAGCTTGGAAAGGACGTACGACGGGCAGTACTTC CASSLERTYDGQYF
. TRBJ2-7 TRBV11-2 TRBD1 14 TGTGCCAGCAGCGTGGACAGGAGCTCCTACGAGCAGTACTTC CASSVDRSSYEQYF
. TRBJ1-5 TRBV5-5 . 14 TGTGCCAGCAGCGAAGACATTAGCAATCAGCCCCAGCATTTT CASSEDISNQPQHF
. TRBJ2-1 TRBV28 TRBD2 15 TGTGCCAGCAGTTTTTATGGGGGAGGGCGCAATGAGCAGTTCTTC CASSFYGGGRNEQFF
. TRBJ2-3 TRBV11-2 TRBD2 15 TGTGCCAGCAGCCGGGGACTAGGGGTCGCAGATACGCAGTATTTT CASSRGLGVADTQYF
. TRBJ2-3 TRBV7-2 . 14 TGTGCCAGCAGCTTAACCCAAATCACAGATACGCAGTATTTT CASSLTQITDTQYF
few TRBJ2-1 TRBV9 . 16 TGTGCCAGCAGGAATTCGGTACTAGAAACACACAATGAGCAGTTCTTC CASRNSVLETHNEQFF
once TRBJ2-6 TRBV28 TRBD1 16 TGTGCCAGCAGTGGACAGGGAATATCTGGGGCCAACGTCCTGACTTTC CASSGQGISGANVLTF
. TRBJ2-1 TRBV7-9 . 14 TGTGCCAGCAGCAAACCGACTAGTTTGCAGGAGCAGTTCTTC CASSKPTSLQEQFF
. TRBJ1-1 TRBV19 . 12 TGTGCCATTGGTCCCAGGAACACTGAAGCTTTCTTT CAIGPRNTEAFF
. TRBJ1-1 TRBV4-3 . 15 TGCGCCAGCAGCCAAGCGACAGGCCGAGGGGCTGAAGCTTTCTTT CASSQATGRGAEAFF
many TRBJ2-7 TRBV7-2 . 13 TGTGCCAGCAGCTTGGAAGCGGAGTACGAGCAGTACTTC CASSLEAEYEQYF
few TRBJ2-7 TRBV28 TRBD2 17 TGTGCCAGCAGCCCTTTTCGGGGCGGGAGAGAAAACTACGAGCAGTACTTC CASSPFRGGRENYEQYF
once TRBJ2-7 TRBV10-3 TRBD1 15 TGTGCCATCAGTGGCACAACAGGGGGGATAGGCGAGCAGTACTTC CAISGTTGGIGEQYF
. TRBJ2-5 TRBV7-2 . 17 TGTGCCAGCAGCTTAGCCACGGGTCGAGGGGCGCGGGAGACCCAGTACTTC CASSLATGRGARETQYF
. TRBJ2-1 TRBV10-1 TRBD2 16 TGCGCCAGCAGTGAGGGGCCAGCGGGAGTCGACAATGAGCAGTTCTTC CASSEGPAGVDNEQFF
. TRBJ2-5 TRBV5-4 TRBD1 13 TGTGCCAGCTACCGGGACAGACAAGAGACCCAGTACTTC CASYRDRQETQYF
. TRBJ1-1 TRBV9 TRBD1 16 TGTGCCAGCAACCCGCACGGCCAAGGGGGCGACGCTGAAGCTTTCTTT CASNPHGQGGDAEAFF
. TRBJ1-2 TRBV7-2 TRBD1 14 TGTGCCAGCAGCTTAGATCAGGGGGCCGGGGGCTACACCTTC CASSLDQGAGGYTF
. TRBJ2-5 TRBV2 . 13 TGTGCCAGCAGTGAACTAACAGGAGAGACCCAGTACTTC CASSELTGETQYF
. TRBJ1-2 TRBV27 . 20 TGTGCCAGCAGTTTCCGGGGGCGCGATTCTAGGCGGCTAGGAGGGATACGCTACACCTTC CASSFRGRDSRRLGGIRYTF
. TRBJ2-1 TRBV15 TRBD2 16 TGTGCCACCAGCAGAGACCCCGGGAGGGCGGGGAATGAGCAGTTCTTC CATSRDPGRAGNEQFF
. TRBJ2-1 TRBV27 . 14 TGTGCCAGCAGTTTTGCGGGCGGCAGGAATGAGCAGTTCTTC CASSFAGGRNEQFF
. TRBJ2-3 TRBV18 TRBD2 15 TGTGCCAGCTCACAGTCTAGCGGGGGCACAGATACGCAGTATTTT CASSQSSGGTDTQYF
. TRBJ2-2 TRBV4-2 . 17 TGTGCCAGCAGCCAAGAAGTGGGGGGGCTGGCGACCGGGGAGCTGTTTTTT CASSQEVGGLATGELFF
. TRBJ1-2 TRBV6-6 . 14 TGTGCCAGCAGTTTGGATGGGCCGAACTATGGCTACACCTTC CASSLDGPNYGYTF
many TRBJ2-3 TRBV5-1 TRBD2 15 TGCGCCAGCAGCTTGGAAGCGGGGGGCACAGATACGCAGTATTTT CASSLEAGGTDTQYF